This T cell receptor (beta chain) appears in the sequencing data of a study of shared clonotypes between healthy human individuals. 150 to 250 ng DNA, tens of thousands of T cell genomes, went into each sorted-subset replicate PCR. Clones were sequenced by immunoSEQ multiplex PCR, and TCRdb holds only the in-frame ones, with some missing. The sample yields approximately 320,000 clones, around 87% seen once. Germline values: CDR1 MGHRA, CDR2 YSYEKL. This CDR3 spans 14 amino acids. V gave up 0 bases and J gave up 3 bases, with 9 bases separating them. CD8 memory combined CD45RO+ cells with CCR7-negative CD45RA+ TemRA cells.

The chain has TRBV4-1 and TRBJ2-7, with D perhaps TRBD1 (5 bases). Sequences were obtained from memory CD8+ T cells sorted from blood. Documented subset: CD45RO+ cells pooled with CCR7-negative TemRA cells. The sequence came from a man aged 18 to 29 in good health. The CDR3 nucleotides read TGCGCCAGCAGCCAAGAGGGGCGGTACTACGAGCAGTACTTC. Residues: CASSQEGRYYEQYF.